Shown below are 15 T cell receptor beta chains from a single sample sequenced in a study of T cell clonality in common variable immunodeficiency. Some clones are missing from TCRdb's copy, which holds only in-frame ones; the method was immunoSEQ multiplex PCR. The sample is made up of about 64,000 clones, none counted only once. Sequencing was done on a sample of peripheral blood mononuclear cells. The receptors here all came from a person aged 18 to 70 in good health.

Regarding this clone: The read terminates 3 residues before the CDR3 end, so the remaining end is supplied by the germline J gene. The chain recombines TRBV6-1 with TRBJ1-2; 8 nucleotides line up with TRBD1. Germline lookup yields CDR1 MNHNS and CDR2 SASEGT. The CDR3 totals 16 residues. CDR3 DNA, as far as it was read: TGTGCCAGCAGTGAAAGGGACGGGACAGGAACAGATACC. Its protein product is CASSERDGTGTDT. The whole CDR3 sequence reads CASSERDGTGTDTYTF.

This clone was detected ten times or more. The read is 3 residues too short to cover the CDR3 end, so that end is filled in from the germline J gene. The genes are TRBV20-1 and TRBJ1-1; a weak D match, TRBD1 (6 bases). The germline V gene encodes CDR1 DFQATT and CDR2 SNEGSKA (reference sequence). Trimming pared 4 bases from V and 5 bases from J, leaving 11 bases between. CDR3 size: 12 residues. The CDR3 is CSATGVGTEAFF. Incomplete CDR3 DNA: TGCAGTGCTACAGGGGTAGGAACTGAA.

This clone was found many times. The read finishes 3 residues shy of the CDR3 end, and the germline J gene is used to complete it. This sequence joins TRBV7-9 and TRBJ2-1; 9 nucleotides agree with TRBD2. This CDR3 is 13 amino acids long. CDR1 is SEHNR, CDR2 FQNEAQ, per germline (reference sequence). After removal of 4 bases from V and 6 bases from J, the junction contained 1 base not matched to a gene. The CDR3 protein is CASSSSGANEQFF. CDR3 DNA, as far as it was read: TGTGCCAGCAGCTCTAGCGGGGCCAATGAG.

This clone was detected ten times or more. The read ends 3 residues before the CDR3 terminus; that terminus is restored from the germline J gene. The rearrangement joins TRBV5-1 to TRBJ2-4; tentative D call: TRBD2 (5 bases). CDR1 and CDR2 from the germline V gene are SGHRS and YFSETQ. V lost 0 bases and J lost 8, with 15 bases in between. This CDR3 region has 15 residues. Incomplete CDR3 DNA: TGCGCCAGCAGCTTGGGAGTCGGGGTAGGAGACATT. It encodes CASSLGVGVGDI. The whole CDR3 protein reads CASSLGVGVGDIQYF.

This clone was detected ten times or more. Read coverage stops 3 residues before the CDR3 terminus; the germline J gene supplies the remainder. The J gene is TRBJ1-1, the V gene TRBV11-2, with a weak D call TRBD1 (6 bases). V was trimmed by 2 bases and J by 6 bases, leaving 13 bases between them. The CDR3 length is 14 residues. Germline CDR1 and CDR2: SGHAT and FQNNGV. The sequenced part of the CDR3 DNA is TGTGCCAGCAGCTTATCAAACAGGGTCTCTGAA. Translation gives CASSLSNRVSE. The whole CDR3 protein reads CASSLSNRVSEAFF.

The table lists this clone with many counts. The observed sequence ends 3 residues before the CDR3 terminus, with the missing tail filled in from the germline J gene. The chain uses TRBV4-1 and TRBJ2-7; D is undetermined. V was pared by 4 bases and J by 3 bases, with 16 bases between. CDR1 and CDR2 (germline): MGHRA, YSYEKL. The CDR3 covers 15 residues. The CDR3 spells CASSLRDNKNYEQYF. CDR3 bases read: TGCGCCAGCAGCCTCCGAGACAATAAAAACTACGAG.

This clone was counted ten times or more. The DNA read from the CDR3 is TGTGCCAGCAGACAGGGTGCTGAGAACACTGAA. It translates to CASRQGAENTE. The CDR3, in full, reads CASRQGAENTEAFF. This chain links TRBV7-3 with TRBJ1-1, with a tentative D call TRBD1 (6 bases). The read ends 3 residues early relative to the CDR3; the germline J gene fills the gap. Germline assignment: CDR1 SGHTA and CDR2 FQGTGA. This CDR3 is built from 14 residues. Trimming removed 6 bases at V and 1 base at J, with 12 bases between.

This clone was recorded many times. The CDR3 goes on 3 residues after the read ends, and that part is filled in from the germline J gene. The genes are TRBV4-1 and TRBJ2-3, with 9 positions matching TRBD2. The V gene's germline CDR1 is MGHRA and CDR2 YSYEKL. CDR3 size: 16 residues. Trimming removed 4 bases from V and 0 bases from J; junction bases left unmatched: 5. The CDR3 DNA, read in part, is TGCGCCAGCAGCCCCGTAGCGGGGGCAAGCACAGATACG. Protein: CASSPVAGASTDT. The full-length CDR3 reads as CASSPVAGASTDTQYF.

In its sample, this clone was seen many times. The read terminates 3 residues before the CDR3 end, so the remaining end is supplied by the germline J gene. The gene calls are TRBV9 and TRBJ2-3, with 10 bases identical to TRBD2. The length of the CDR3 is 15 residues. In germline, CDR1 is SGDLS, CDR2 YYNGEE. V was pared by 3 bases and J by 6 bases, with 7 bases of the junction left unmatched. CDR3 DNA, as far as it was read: TGTGCCAGCAGCGACGGACTAGCGGCCCGGGATACG. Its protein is CASSDGLAARDT. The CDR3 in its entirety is CASSDGLAARDTQYF.

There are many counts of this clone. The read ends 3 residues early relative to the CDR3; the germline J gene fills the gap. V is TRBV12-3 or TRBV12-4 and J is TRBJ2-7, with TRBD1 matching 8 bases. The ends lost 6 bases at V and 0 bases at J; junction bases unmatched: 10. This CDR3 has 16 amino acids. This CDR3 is CASRLTGQGNSYEQYF. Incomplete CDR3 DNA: TGTGCCAGCAGGCTTACAGGACAGGGCAACTCCTACGAG.

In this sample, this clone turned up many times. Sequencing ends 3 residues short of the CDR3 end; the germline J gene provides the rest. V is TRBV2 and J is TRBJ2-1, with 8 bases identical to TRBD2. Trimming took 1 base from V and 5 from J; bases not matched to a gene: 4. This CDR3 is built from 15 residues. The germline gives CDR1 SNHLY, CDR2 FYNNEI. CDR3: CASSEVLAADNEQFF. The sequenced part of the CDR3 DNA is TGTGCCAGCAGTGAAGTACTAGCGGCTGACAATGAG.

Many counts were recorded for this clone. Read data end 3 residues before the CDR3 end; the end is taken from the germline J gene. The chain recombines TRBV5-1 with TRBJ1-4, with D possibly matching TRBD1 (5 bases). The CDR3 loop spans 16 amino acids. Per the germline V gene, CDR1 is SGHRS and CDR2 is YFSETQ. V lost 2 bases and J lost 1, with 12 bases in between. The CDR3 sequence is CASSFQGRGTNEKLFF. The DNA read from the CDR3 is TGCGCCAGCAGCTTCCAGGGAAGGGGAACTAATGAAAAA.

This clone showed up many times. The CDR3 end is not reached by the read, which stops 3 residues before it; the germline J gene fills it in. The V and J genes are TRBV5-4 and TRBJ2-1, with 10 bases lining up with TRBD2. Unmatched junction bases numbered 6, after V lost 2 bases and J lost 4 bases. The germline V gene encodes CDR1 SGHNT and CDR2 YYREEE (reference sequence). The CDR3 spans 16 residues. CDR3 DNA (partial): TGTGCCAGCAGCTTTGGAGCGGGGGGGTCATACAATGAG. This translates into CASSFGAGGSYNE. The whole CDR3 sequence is CASSFGAGGSYNEQFF.

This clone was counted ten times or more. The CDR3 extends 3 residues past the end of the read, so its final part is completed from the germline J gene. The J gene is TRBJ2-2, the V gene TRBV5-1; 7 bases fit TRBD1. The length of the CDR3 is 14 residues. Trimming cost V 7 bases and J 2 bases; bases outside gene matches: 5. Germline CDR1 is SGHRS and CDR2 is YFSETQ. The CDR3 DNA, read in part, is TGCGCCAGCGGGCAGGGGGTTAACACCGGGGAG. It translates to CASGQGVNTGE. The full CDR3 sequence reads CASGQGVNTGELFF.

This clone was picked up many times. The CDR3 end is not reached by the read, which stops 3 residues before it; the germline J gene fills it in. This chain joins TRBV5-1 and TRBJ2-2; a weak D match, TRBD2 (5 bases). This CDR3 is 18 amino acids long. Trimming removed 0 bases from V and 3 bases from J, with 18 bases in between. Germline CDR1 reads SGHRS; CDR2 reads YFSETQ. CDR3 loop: CASSLGIPTTADTGELFF. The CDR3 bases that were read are TGCGCCAGCAGCTTGGGGATTCCGACTACCGCGGACACCGGGGAG. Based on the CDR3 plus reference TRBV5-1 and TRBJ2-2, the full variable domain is KAGVTQTPRYLIKTRGQQVTLSCSPISGHRSVSWYQQTPGQGLQFLFEYFSETQRNKGNFPGRFSGRQFSNSRSEMNVSTLELGDSALYLCASSLGIPTTADTGELFFGEGSRLTVL.